The rows below give T cell receptor beta chains drawn from one sample of a study of OX40 agonist ivuxolimab in advanced cancers. Sequencing used immunoSEQ multiplex PCR; TCRdb keeps in-frame clones, though not all of them. The profile shows 65,000 to 90,000 clones, approximately 83% of them singletons. The source was CD4+ or CD8+ T cells sorted from blood, collected in a trial of the OX40 agonist ivuxolimab. All receptors derive from an adult with an advanced solid tumor such as melanoma, head and neck, liver or kidney cancer. CDR3s include the opening cysteine and the closing phenylalanine or tryptophan. Each record gives: J gene, clone size, V gene, D gene, CDR3 DNA, CDR3 protein. A D gene is named only where the DNA matches it firmly. A row's size may be missing; if present it is once, few, many or a size class.

j_gene: TRBJ1-4; abundance: NA; v_gene: TRBV6-7; d_gene: NA; CDR3nt: TGTGCCAGCAGTTACGTGGAGTATCTGGAAAAACTGTTTTTT; CDR3aa: CASSYVEYLEKLFF
j_gene: TRBJ1-5; abundance: NA; v_gene: TRBV29-1; d_gene: NA; CDR3nt: TGCAGCGTTGGTGGGGAGAATCAGCCCCAGCATTTT; CDR3aa: CSVGGENQPQHF
j_gene: TRBJ2-3; abundance: NA; v_gene: TRBV18; d_gene: NA; CDR3nt: TGTGCCAGCTCACCCCTCCGCGGGGCCGGCACAGATACGCAGTATTTT; CDR3aa: CASSPLRGAGTDTQYF
j_gene: TRBJ2-2; abundance: NA; v_gene: TRBV11-3; d_gene: NA; CDR3nt: TGTGCCAGCAGCTTTTTTAGGGACACCGGGGAGCTGTTTTTT; CDR3aa: CASSFFRDTGELFF
j_gene: TRBJ2-1; abundance: NA; v_gene: TRBV19; d_gene: NA; CDR3nt: TGTGCCAGTAGTATTTGGTCGACAGGAGGCTACAATGAGCAGTTCTTC; CDR3aa: CASSIWSTGGYNEQFF
j_gene: TRBJ2-7; abundance: once; v_gene: TRBV7-6; d_gene: TRBD2; CDR3nt: TGTGCCAGCAGCCCAGGCACGGGGACTAGCGTGGGCTACGAGCAGTACTTC; CDR3aa: CASSPGTGTSVGYEQYF
j_gene: TRBJ2-5; abundance: NA; v_gene: TRBV9; d_gene: NA; CDR3nt: TGTGCCAGCAGCGTAGGCGGGGTCCCCCTTAGATACCAAGAGACCCAGTACTTC; CDR3aa: CASSVGGVPLRYQETQYF
j_gene: TRBJ1-2; abundance: few; v_gene: TRBV4-1; d_gene: NA; CDR3nt: TGCGCCAGCAGTGGAGGGAACCATGGCTACACCTTC; CDR3aa: CASSGGNHGYTF
j_gene: TRBJ2-2; abundance: NA; v_gene: TRBV19; d_gene: NA; CDR3nt: TGTGCCAGTAGTATAAGGACCCACACCGGGGAGCTGTTTTTT; CDR3aa: CASSIRTHTGELFF
j_gene: TRBJ2-7; abundance: once; v_gene: TRBV5-4; d_gene: NA; CDR3nt: TGTGCCAGCAGCTTGCTTTGGAGCTCCTACGAGCAGTACTTC; CDR3aa: CASSLLWSSYEQYF
j_gene: TRBJ1-5; abundance: NA; v_gene: TRBV6-5; d_gene: TRBD1; CDR3nt: TGTGCCAGCAGTGCTGGGACAGGTGCCAATCAGCCCCAGCATTTT; CDR3aa: CASSAGTGANQPQHF
j_gene: TRBJ2-5; abundance: few; v_gene: TRBV27; d_gene: NA; CDR3nt: TGTGCCAGCAGTTTATCTCAGCTGGGATCCAAAGAGACCCAGTACTTC; CDR3aa: CASSLSQLGSKETQYF
j_gene: TRBJ2-3; abundance: NA; v_gene: TRBV5-4; d_gene: NA; CDR3nt: TGTGCCAGCAGCTTGCAACCAGGGGGCACAGATACGCAGTATTTT; CDR3aa: CASSLQPGGTDTQYF
j_gene: TRBJ2-7; abundance: NA; v_gene: TRBV18; d_gene: TRBD2; CDR3nt: TGTGCCAGCTCACCGGGACTAGCGGGAGGGACCTACGAGCAGTACTTC; CDR3aa: CASSPGLAGGTYEQYF
j_gene: TRBJ1-4; abundance: NA; v_gene: TRBV7-2; d_gene: NA; CDR3nt: TGTGCCAGCAGCCCCAGCCCACCCGCCGGAAAACTGTTTTTT; CDR3aa: CASSPSPPAGKLFF
j_gene: TRBJ2-2; abundance: few; v_gene: TRBV4-3; d_gene: TRBD1; CDR3nt: TGCGCCAGCAGGTCCACAGGGGGCTTGAGCGGGGAGCTGTTTTTT; CDR3aa: CASRSTGGLSGELFF
j_gene: TRBJ2-7; abundance: NA; v_gene: TRBV11-3; d_gene: NA; CDR3nt: TGTGCCAGCAGCTTAAACTCCGGAGAGCAGTACTTC; CDR3aa: CASSLNSGEQYF
j_gene: TRBJ1-4; abundance: NA; v_gene: TRBV7-2; d_gene: NA; CDR3nt: TGTGCCAGCAGCTTCGGACGGACTTCTAATGAAAAACTGTTTTTT; CDR3aa: CASSFGRTSNEKLFF
j_gene: TRBJ2-7; abundance: once; v_gene: TRBV25-1; d_gene: TRBD2; CDR3nt: TGTGCCAGCAGACCGGGACTAGCGGGAGCGGAGCAGTACTTC; CDR3aa: CASRPGLAGAEQYF
j_gene: TRBJ2-2; abundance: NA; v_gene: TRBV28; d_gene: TRBD1; CDR3nt: TGTGCCAGCAGCTATGACAGGGGGCGCGCCGGGGAGCTGTTTTTT; CDR3aa: CASSYDRGRAGELFF